Shown below are 17 T cell receptor beta chains from a single sample sequenced in a study of shared clonotypes between healthy human individuals. Clones were sequenced by immunoSEQ multiplex PCR, and TCRdb holds only the in-frame ones, with some missing. The table shows millions of clones, with 95% occurring only once. Sequenced: naive CD4+ T cells sorted from blood. Subset of the sample: CD45RA+ positively selected. These receptors all stem from a young man in good health.

This chain uses TRBV28 with TRBJ1-6, with a tentative D call TRBD1 (6 bases). CDR3 length: 13 residues. Germline V gene sequence: CDR1 MDHEN, CDR2 SYDVKM. V lost 6 bases and J 7 bases, leaving 10 bases between the germline ends. The CDR3 DNA reads as TGTGCCAGCAGAGGGGGGGTAAATTCACCCCTCCACTTT. Translating it yields CASRGGVNSPLHF.

Turning to this clone: Different DNA sequences within this sample yield the same CDR3. V usage is TRBV7-8 and J usage is TRBJ2-2; the D is unclear. Deletions cut 4 bases from V and 3 bases from J, with 3 bases between. CDR3 size: 12 residues. Germline CDR1 and CDR2: SGHVS and FQNEAQ. CDR3 in DNA: TGTGCCAGCAGCTCCTACACCGGGGAGCTGTTTTTT. Translation: CASSSYTGELFF.

The chain recombines TRBV5-1 with TRBJ1-6; possibly TRBD1 for D (5 bases). Trimming pared 0 bases from V and 8 bases from J, leaving 12 bases between. The CDR3 consists of 15 residues. From germline, CDR1 is SGHRS and CDR2 YFSETQ. The chain's CDR3 is CASSLEGRGDSPLHF. The CDR3 DNA reads as TGCGCCAGCAGCTTGGAAGGCCGAGGGGATTCACCCCTCCACTTT.

This clone was picked up one time. This chain connects TRBV6-6 to TRBJ2-7; no clear D gene. The CDR3 is made up of 14 amino acids. Germline V gene data show CDR1 as MNHNY and CDR2 as SVGAGI (reference sequence). The CDR3 is CATAIADFSYEQYF. The DNA of the CDR3 is TGTGCAACAGCAATTGCAGACTTTTCCTACGAGCAGTACTTC.

The chain has TRBV7-9 and TRBJ2-2; either TRBD1 or TRBD2 may fit D (5 bases each). Between the trimmed V and J ends, which lost 6 bases and 9 bases, there was a span of 20 bases. From germline, CDR1 is SEHNR and CDR2 FQNEAQ (reference sequence). The CDR3 consists of 15 residues. In DNA form, the CDR3 reads TGTGCCAGCAGGGGGGACGTGACGAAGCTGAGGGAGCTGTTTTTT. Its protein is CASRGDVTKLRELFF.

This sequence joins TRBV4-3 and TRBJ2-3; 8 nucleotides align to TRBD2. CDR3 length: 17 residues. The V gene's germline CDR1 is LGHNA and CDR2 YSLEER. V trimming: 0 bases; J trimming: 5 bases; junction bases outside the gene matches: 10. The CDR3 reads CASSQDMGGGGLDTQYF. The CDR3 nucleotides read TGCGCCAGCAGCCAAGATATGGGTGGCGGGGGGCTAGATACGCAGTATTTT.

The gene calls are TRBV12-5 and TRBJ2-1, with 7 bases identical to TRBD2. Germline CDR1 and CDR2: LGHNT and FRNRAP. Trimming cost V 1 base and J 1 base; bases outside gene matches: 1. The CDR3 is made up of 15 amino acids. CDR3 loop: CASGLGLASYNEQFF. The CDR3 DNA follows: TGTGCTAGTGGTTTGGGACTAGCTTCCTACAATGAGCAGTTCTTC.

This chain's CDR3 is CASYEGTEAFF. The CDR3 DNA sequence: TGTGCCAGCTATGAGGGCACTGAAGCTTTCTTT. The V call is TRBV27, the J call TRBJ1-1; no clear D. The CDR3 has 11 amino acids. V lost 8 bases, J lost 4 bases, and 8 bases lay in between. Germline CDR1 is MNHEY and CDR2 is SMNVEV (reference sequence).

V gene TRBV6-5 combines with J gene TRBJ2-7; 7 bases map to TRBD2. Germline CDR1 and CDR2: MNHEY and SVGAGI. After removal of 5 bases from V and 10 bases from J, the junction contained 11 bases not matched to a gene. This CDR3 spans 13 amino acids. CDR3 protein: CASSVKGRGEQYF. CDR3 DNA: TGTGCCAGCAGTGTGAAGGGCCGGGGGGAACAGTACTTC.

The chain couples TRBV18 to TRBJ1-1, with 9 bases matching TRBD1. J lost 5 bases, V lost 0 bases, and 7 bases had no gene match. CDR3 length equals 16 residues. Germline CDR1 and CDR2: KGHSH and LQKENI. The CDR3 protein is CASSPPGQGGATEAFF. Here the CDR3 DNA reads TGTGCCAGCTCACCACCGGGACAGGGTGGGGCGACTGAAGCTTTCTTT.

This chain uses TRBV6-1 with TRBJ2-3, with D possibly being TRBD2 (6 bases). This CDR3 has 15 residues. Germline V gives CDR1 MNHNS, CDR2 SASEGT. Trimming removed 5 bases from V and 2 bases from J, with 14 bases in between. CDR3 bases: TGTGCCAGCAGTCTACTAGCCCCGGTCACAGATACGCAGTATTTT. It yields the protein CASSLLAPVTDTQYF.

A word on this clone: Distinct nucleotide sequences in the sample also encode this CDR3. The gene calls are TRBV10-3 and TRBJ2-7; the D gene is possibly TRBD1 (5 bases). The length of the CDR3 is 13 residues. Germline values: CDR1 ENHRY, CDR2 SYGVKD. V was shortened by 6 bases and J by 0 bases, with 9 bases between the two germline ends. The chain's CDR3 is CAIRGASSYEQYF. In nucleotides, the CDR3 is TGTGCCATCAGAGGGGCATCCTCCTACGAGCAGTACTTC.

The chain links TRBV6-5 to TRBJ1-6; D is undetermined. CDR3 length equals 16 residues. Trimming cost V 0 bases and J 10 bases, with 16 bases left between them. Germline V lookup: CDR1 MNHEY, CDR2 SVGAGI. CDR3 coding DNA: TGTGCCAGCAGTTACTCGCAGGAGCCAGGAGGCTCACCCCTCCACTTT. Amino acids: CASSYSQEPGGSPLHF.

The chain uses TRBV6-1 and TRBJ1-3, with unresolved D. Per the germline V gene, CDR1 is MNHNS and CDR2 is SASEGT. V gave up 6 bases and J gave up 0 bases, with 12 bases separating them. The length of the CDR3 is 15 residues. The CDR3 region has the DNA TGTGCCAGCAGCCAGCGCCTCAACTCTGGAAACACCATATATTTT. Translation gives CASSQRLNSGNTIYF.

The chain links TRBV29-1 to TRBJ2-7; TRBD2 might be the D (5 bases). Germline CDR1 is SQVTM and CDR2 is ANQGSEA. With 7 bases removed from V and 1 base from J, the gap between germline ends came to 11 bases. The CDR3 sequence is 12 residues long. DNA of the CDR3: TGCAGCGCCTCAGGAGGTTCCTACGAGCAGTACTTC. Translation: CSASGGSYEQYF.

The chain links TRBV5-1 to TRBJ1-3; 7 positions agree with TRBD1. The V and J ends lost 4 bases and 7 bases, in that order; junction bases with no gene match: 11. This CDR3 has 15 residues. Germline lookup yields CDR1 SGHRS and CDR2 YFSETQ. The CDR3 loop reads CASSQGTDLWNTIYF. DNA for the CDR3: TGCGCCAGCAGCCAAGGGACAGACTTGTGGAACACCATATATTTT.

The V and J genes are TRBV14 and TRBJ1-2; TRBD1 matches 9 bases. V gave up 2 bases and J gave up 5 bases; unmatched junction bases: 6. Germline-derived CDR1 and CDR2 are SGHDN and FVKESK. This CDR3 region has 15 residues. The CDR3 DNA sequence: TGTGCCAGCAGCCAACTAGGGACAGGGAAATATGGCTACACCTTC. As protein: CASSQLGTGKYGYTF. The variable domain in full, with the rest retrieved from reference TRBV14 and TRBJ1-2, is EAGVTQFPSHSVIEKGQTVTLRCDPISGHDNLYWYRRVMGKEIKFLLHFVKESKQDESGMPNNRFLAERTGGTYSTLKVQPAELEDSGVYFCASSQLGTGKYGYTFGSGTRLTVV.